What follows are 7 T cell receptor beta chains derived from one specimen sequenced in a study of blood T cell repertoires in COVID-19. The protocol was immunoSEQ multiplex PCR, while the TCRdb copy is restricted to in-frame clones and leaves out a portion. The sample contains 70,000 to 90,000 clones, around four fifths of which appear only once. What was sequenced was peripheral blood. The source is a human donor in a cohort sampled during active COVID-19.

The gene calls are TRBV2 and TRBJ2-5; 13 bases align to TRBD2. Germline values: CDR1 SNHLY, CDR2 FYNNEI. J was trimmed by 1 base and V by 7 bases; bases with no gene match: 9. The CDR3 has 17 residues. CDR3 in amino acids: CASIIGTSGAVQETQYF. The DNA for the CDR3 is TGTGCCAGCATCATTGGGACTAGCGGGGCCGTCCAAGAGACCCAGTACTTC. Together with reference TRBV2 and TRBJ2-5, the CDR3 gives the full variable domain: EPEVTQTPSHQVTQMGQEVILRCVPISNHLYFYWYRQILGQKVEFLVSFYNNEISEKSEIFDDQFSVERPDGSNFTLKIRSTKLEDSAMYFCASIIGTSGAVQETQYFGPGTRLLVL.

The chain uses TRBV28 and TRBJ1-5, with TRBD1 identical over 7 bases. This CDR3 is 14 amino acids long. Germline V gives CDR1 MDHEN, CDR2 SYDVKM. V was clipped by 7 bases and J by 4 bases; unmatched bases: 7. CDR3: CASTRTGANQPQHF. DNA for the CDR3: TGTGCCAGCACCCGGACAGGTGCGAATCAGCCCCAGCATTTT.

This clone has more than one count but fewer than ten. This sequence joins TRBV14 and TRBJ1-2, with D possibly matching TRBD1 (5 bases). The germline V and J ends were trimmed by 4 bases and 3 bases, with 15 bases remaining between them. The CDR3 is 15 residues long. Germline V gives CDR1 SGHDN, CDR2 FVKESK. In DNA, the CDR3 is TGTGCCAGCAGCCCGAGGCGGGGGGTAGACTATGGCTACACCTTC. It is translated as CASSPRRGVDYGYTF.

This sequence joins TRBV19 and TRBJ2-5, with a tentative D call TRBD2 (6 bases). Trimming took 5 bases from V and 3 from J, leaving 16 bases between them. Germline V lookup: CDR1 LNHDA, CDR2 SQIVND (reference sequence). The CDR3 sequence is 15 residues long. The CDR3 is CASSHDRGLKETQYF. CDR3 DNA: TGTGCCAGTAGTCACGATCGGGGGTTGAAAGAGACCCAGTACTTC.

J is TRBJ1-1 and V is TRBV6-5; a weak D match, TRBD1 (5 bases). The V and J ends lost 6 bases and 1 base respectively, with 12 bases between them. The V gene's germline CDR1 is MNHEY and CDR2 SVGAGI. The CDR3 has 14 amino acids. CDR3 nucleotides: TGTGCCAGCAGGCCGGGACTTAGGAACACTGAAGCTTTCTTT. Protein product: CASRPGLRNTEAFF.

The V gene is TRBV5-1, the J gene TRBJ2-1, with D possibly TRBD2 on 5 matching bases. V gave up 4 bases and J gave up 5 bases, with 19 bases separating them. There are 16 residues in the CDR3. Germline V lookup: CDR1 SGHRS, CDR2 YFSETQ. CDR3: CASSRRLGGPNNEQFF. The CDR3 region has the DNA TGCGCCAGCAGCCGGAGATTGGGCGGGCCGAACAATGAGCAGTTCTTC.

This chain uses TRBV5-5 with TRBJ2-7; 7 nucleotides line up with TRBD1. J lost 3 bases, V lost 4 bases, and 13 bases had no gene match. The CDR3 consists of 16 residues. Germline CDR1 and CDR2: SGHKS and YYEKEE (reference sequence). Written as DNA, the CDR3 is TGTGCCAGCAGCCGTGCCGGGACAGAGTCCTACTACGAGCAGTACTTC. Amino acids: CASSRAGTESYYEQYF.